One sample yielded the 9 T cell receptor beta chains listed below, sequenced in a study of blood T cell repertoires in COVID-19. Sequencing used immunoSEQ multiplex PCR; TCRdb keeps in-frame clones, though not all of them. The sample gives over 85,000 clones, about four fifths of which show up once; approximately 4.5% is in the top ten. The sequenced material came from peripheral blood. The source of these receptors is a human donor in a cohort sampled during active COVID-19.

The chain links TRBV7-8 to TRBJ2-3, with 7 bases matching TRBD1. V lost 3 bases to trimming and J lost 4 bases; unmatched junction nucleotides: 4. Per the germline V gene, CDR1 is SGHVS and CDR2 is FQNEAQ. CDR3 size: 14 residues. The CDR3 DNA is TGTGCCAGCAGCTTGGGACAGAAGGCAGATACGCAGTATTTT. Its translation is CASSLGQKADTQYF.

The chain carries TRBV5-6 and TRBJ2-1; TRBD2 is a possible D gene (7 bases). CDR1 SGHDT and CDR2 YYEEEE come from the germline V gene. Trimming took 2 bases from V and 7 from J, leaving 25 bases between them. The CDR3 contains 18 residues. CDR3 amino acids: CASSLLGGLGRGGNEQFF. Written as DNA, the CDR3 is TGTGCCAGCAGCTTACTTGGGGGGCTAGGACGGGGAGGGAATGAGCAGTTCTTC.

This sequence joins TRBV2 and TRBJ2-2; 16 bases are shared with TRBD2. V shed 6 bases, J shed 4 bases, and the junction held 14 bases outside the gene matches. This CDR3 contains 20 residues. Germline V CDR1 and CDR2: SNHLY, FYNNEI. The CDR3: CASRESGLAGGLGGTGELFF. CDR3 nucleotides: TGTGCCAGCAGGGAATCGGGACTAGCGGGGGGGCTTGGTGGCACCGGGGAGCTGTTTTTT.

This clone was recorded once. The CDR3 reads CASSYGQGAYEQYF. The DNA of the CDR3 is TGTGCCAGCAGTTATGGACAGGGGGCCTACGAGCAGTACTTC. The rearrangement uses TRBV6-2 or TRBV6-3 and TRBJ2-7, with 10 positions matching TRBD1. Trimming took 3 bases from V and 2 from J; bases not matched to a gene: 1. The germline V gene encodes CDR1 MNHEY and CDR2 SVGEGT. The CDR3 sequence is 14 residues long.

This chain links TRBV12-3 or TRBV12-4 with TRBJ1-5; 8 bases map to TRBD1. V lost 6 bases to trimming and J lost 3 bases; unmatched junction nucleotides: 1. The CDR3 runs to 13 residues. This CDR3 reads CASSRGHNQPQHF. CDR3 DNA sequence: TGTGCCAGCAGCAGGGGGCACAATCAGCCCCAGCATTTT.

This clone appeared a few times. CDR3 residues: CASSPPAGSYEQYF. The CDR3 nucleotides read TGTGCCAGCTCACCTCCCGCCGGTTCTTACGAGCAGTACTTC. This rearrangement joins TRBV18 to TRBJ2-7; D gene ambiguous. V dropped 3 bases and J dropped 4 bases, with 13 bases sitting between them. Looked up from germline, CDR1 is KGHSH and CDR2 is LQKENI. CDR3 length: 14 amino acids.

The rearrangement uses TRBV5-1 and TRBJ2-3; possibly TRBD1 for D (5 bases). V was clipped by 2 bases and J by 0 bases, with 10 bases between them. The germline V gene has CDR1 SGHRS and CDR2 YFSETQ. The CDR3 totals 15 residues. The CDR3 DNA is TGCGCCAGCAGCTTAGCCGACAGTAGCACAGATACGCAGTATTTT. Translating it yields CASSLADSSTDTQYF.

The chain has TRBV5-6 and TRBJ2-3, with TRBD2 identical over 8 bases. There are 16 residues in the CDR3. The V and J ends lost 4 bases and 4 bases, in that order; junction bases with no gene match: 11. In germline, CDR1 is SGHDT, CDR2 YYEEEE. The CDR3 coding sequence is TGTGCCAGCAGCGGGAGAGGCCTAGCGGGCGCAGATACGCAGTATTTT. Translation: CASSGRGLAGADTQYF.

The chain is built from TRBV2 and TRBJ1-2; D gene uncertain. This CDR3 is built from 14 residues. CDR1 and CDR2 (germline): SNHLY, FYNNEI. The V end was cut by 1 base, the J end by 4 bases, with 10 bases between. Here the CDR3 DNA reads TGTGCCAGCAGTGAAGTGGCGGTCTCCTATGGCTACACCTTC. Translating it yields CASSEVAVSYGYTF.